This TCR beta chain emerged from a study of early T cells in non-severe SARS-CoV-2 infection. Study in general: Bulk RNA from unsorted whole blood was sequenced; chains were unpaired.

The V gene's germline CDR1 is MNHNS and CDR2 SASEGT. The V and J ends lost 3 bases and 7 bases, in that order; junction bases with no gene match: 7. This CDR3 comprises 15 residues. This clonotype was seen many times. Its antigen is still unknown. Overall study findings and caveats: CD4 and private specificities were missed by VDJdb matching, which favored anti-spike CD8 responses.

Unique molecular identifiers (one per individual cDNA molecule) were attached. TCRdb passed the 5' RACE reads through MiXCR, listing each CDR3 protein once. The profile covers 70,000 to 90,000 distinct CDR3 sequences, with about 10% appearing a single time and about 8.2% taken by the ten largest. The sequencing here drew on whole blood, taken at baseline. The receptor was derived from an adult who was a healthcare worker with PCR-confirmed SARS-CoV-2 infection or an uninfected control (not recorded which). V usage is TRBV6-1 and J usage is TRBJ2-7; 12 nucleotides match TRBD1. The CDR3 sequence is CASSDSRDRGREQYF. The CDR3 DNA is TGTGCCAGCAGTGACTCCCGGGACAGGGGGCGAGAGCAGTACTTC.